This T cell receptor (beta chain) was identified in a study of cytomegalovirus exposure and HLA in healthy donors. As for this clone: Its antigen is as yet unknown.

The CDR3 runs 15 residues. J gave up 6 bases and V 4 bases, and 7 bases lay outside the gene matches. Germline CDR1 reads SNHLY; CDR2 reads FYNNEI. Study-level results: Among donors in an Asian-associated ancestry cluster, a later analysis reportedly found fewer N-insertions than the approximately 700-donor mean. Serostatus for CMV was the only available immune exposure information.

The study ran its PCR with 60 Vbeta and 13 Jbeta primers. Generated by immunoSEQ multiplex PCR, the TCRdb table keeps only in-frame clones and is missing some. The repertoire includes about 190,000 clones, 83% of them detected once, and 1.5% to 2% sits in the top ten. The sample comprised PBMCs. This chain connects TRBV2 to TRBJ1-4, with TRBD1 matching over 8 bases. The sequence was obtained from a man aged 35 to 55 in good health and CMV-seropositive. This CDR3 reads CASSGGDRLYEKLFF. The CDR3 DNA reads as TGTGCCAGCAGTGGAGGGGACAGGTTATATGAAAAACTGTTTTTT.